This T cell receptor beta chain was observed in a study of blood T cell repertoires in COVID-19. About the study: In each case, the material was cDNA or gDNA derived from T cells, B-cell-depleted T cells, or PBMCs.

Original methodology: Amplification from reference gene primers served as the basis for estimated nucleated cell counts. The repertoire was sequenced with immunoSEQ multiplex PCR; TCRdb's copy has only in-frame clones and lacks some. V, J and clone size are taken as reported in that table, and D and trimming were inferred from the DNA itself. The table records 300,000 to 450,000 clones, approximately 89% of them present only once. Sequencing was performed on peripheral blood. The sequence came from a woman aged 55-69 years with COVID-19, enrolled during active disease.

The CDR3 is CASSYSGQLYEQYF. CDR3 in DNA: TGTGCCAGCAGTTACTCGGGCCAGCTTTACGAGCAGTACTTC. The genes are TRBV6-5 and TRBJ2-7, with D unresolved. With 0 bases removed from V and 4 bases from J, the gap between germline ends came to 10 bases. Looked up from germline, CDR1 is MNHEY and CDR2 is SVGAGI. CDR3 length equals 14 residues.